The rows below give T cell receptor beta chains drawn from one sample of a study of CD8 T cells in ankylosing spondylitis. Using its own MiXCR run on the 5' RACE reads, TCRdb lists one record per CDR3 protein. This repertoire shows fewer than 35,000 distinct CDR3 sequences, 14% found once; its top ten account for 35% to 45%. The specimen was blood. The receptors shown here come from a male donor with ankylosing spondylitis or in good health (not recorded which). Each CDR3 is given with its conserved first and last residue. The D gene is left open where the match is weak. Clone size is stated in some rows and not others, as once, few, many or a class when expanded.

TRBV3-1,.,13,few,TRBJ1-1,CASSQAGRSEAFF,TGTGCCAGCAGCCAAGCGGGACGGAGTGAAGCTTTCTTT
TRBV10-3,TRBD1,14,.,TRBJ1-1,CAISDQGQGRGAFF,TGTGCCATCAGTGACCAGGGACAGGGCCGTGGAGCTTTCTTT
TRBV5-5,TRBD2,17,few,TRBJ2-2,CASSRGGGTSNTGELFF,TGTGCCAGCAGCCGGGGGGGCGGAACCTCTAACACCGGGGAGCTGTTTTTT
TRBV12-3/TRBV12-4,TRBD1,15,few,TRBJ1-2,CASSQQGAGSYGYTF,TGTGCCAGCAGCCAACAGGGGGCGGGAAGCTATGGCTACACCTTC
TRBV6-5,TRBD2,19,.,TRBJ2-4,CASSPLGSGRGLAKNIQYF,TGTGCCAGCAGTCCCCTAGGGAGCGGGAGGGGTTTAGCCAAAAACATTCAGTACTTC
TRBV5-1,.,13,.,TRBJ2-2,CASSRRQAGELFF,TGCGCCAGCAGCAGAAGACAGGCCGGGGAGCTGTTTTTT
TRBV29-1,.,11,few,TRBJ2-3,CSVAGEDTQYF,TGCAGCGTCGCAGGGGAGGATACGCAGTATTTT
TRBV29-1,TRBD1,15,.,TRBJ2-3,CSVGGTGIRTDTQYF,TGCAGCGTTGGGGGGACAGGGATAAGAACAGATACGCAGTATTTT
TRBV20-1,.,13,.,TRBJ2-3,CSARVVGQDTQYF,TGCAGTGCTAGAGTGGTAGGGCAAGATACGCAGTATTTT
TRBV5-1,TRBD1,14,.,TRBJ2-3,CASSVDRGADTQYF,TGCGCCAGCAGCGTTGACAGGGGCGCAGATACGCAGTATTTT
TRBV20-1,.,14,many,TRBJ2-2,CSASLFSNTGELFF,TGCAGTGCTAGCTTGTTCAGCAACACCGGGGAGCTGTTTTTT
TRBV7-9,TRBD1,16,few,TRBJ2-2,CASSPGTGPRRGELFF,TGTGCCAGCAGCCCGGGGACAGGGCCCCGGCGCGGGGAGCTGTTTTTT
TRBV2,.,16,.,TRBJ1-1,CASSQGEATMNTEAFF,TGTGCCAGCAGTCAGGGTGAGGCAACCATGAACACTGAAGCTTTCTTT
TRBV7-2,.,16,.,TRBJ2-5,CASSPGPRDYQETQYF,TGTGCCAGCAGCCCCGGGCCCCGGGACTACCAAGAGACCCAGTACTTC
TRBV2,TRBD1,16,.,TRBJ1-1,CASSPGQGGMNTEAFF,TGTGCCAGCAGTCCCGGGCAGGGGGGGATGAACACTGAAGCTTTCTTT
TRBV7-3,TRBD2,16,few,TRBJ2-5,CASSLRLAGMGETQYF,TGTGCCAGCAGCTTACGACTAGCGGGAATGGGAGAGACCCAGTACTTC
TRBV3-1,TRBD1,18,.,TRBJ2-2,CASSQTGVGLHRVGELFF,TGTGCCAGCAGTCAAACAGGGGTAGGCCTCCACCGAGTCGGGGAGCTGTTTTTT
TRBV6-5,.,15,few,TRBJ1-5,CASSRGSPSNQPQHF,TGTGCCAGCAGCCGGGGTAGCCCGAGCAATCAGCCCCAGCATTTT
TRBV7-3,.,16,.,TRBJ2-2,CASSLSPSANTGELFF,TGTGCCAGCAGCTTAAGTCCCAGCGCGAACACCGGGGAGCTGTTTTTT
TRBV4-1,.,16,few,TRBJ2-2,CASSQRGTGSTGELFF,TGCGCCAGCAGCCAACGGGGTACAGGGTCCACCGGGGAGCTGTTTTTT
TRBV11-2,.,15,few,TRBJ2-3,CASSRGTVGTDTQYF,TGTGCCAGCAGCCGTGGGACCGTTGGGACAGATACGCAGTATTTT
TRBV20-1,.,13,few,TRBJ1-5,CSVRAGSNQPQHF,TGCAGTGTGCGGGCTGGCAGCAATCAGCCCCAGCATTTT
TRBV5-1,.,15,.,TRBJ2-2,CASSFLGMDTGELFF,TGCGCCAGCAGCTTTCTGGGAATGGACACCGGGGAGCTGTTTTTT
TRBV20-1,TRBD2,16,.,TRBJ2-3,CSARGELAGKADTQYF,TGCAGTGCTAGAGGAGAACTAGCGGGGAAGGCAGATACGCAGTATTTT
TRBV20-1,.,15,few,TRBJ2-7,CSARLETEITYEQYF,TGCAGTGCTAGATTAGAGACAGAAATTACCTACGAGCAGTACTTC
TRBV5-1,TRBD1,16,few,TRBJ1-4,CASSPGGGQGTEKLFF,TGCGCCAGCAGCCCTGGTGGGGGACAGGGGACTGAAAAACTGTTTTTT
TRBV12-3/TRBV12-4,.,13,.,TRBJ1-1,CASTHGESTEAFF,TGTGCCAGTACCCACGGGGAGAGCACTGAAGCTTTCTTT
TRBV4-3,TRBD1,15,.,TRBJ1-4,CASSGQTGVTEKLFF,TGCGCCAGCAGCGGACAGACAGGGGTAACTGAAAAACTGTTTTTT
TRBV12-3/TRBV12-4,.,14,.,TRBJ1-2,CASSRLGNRDGYTF,TGTGCCAGCAGCCGTCTCGGAAATAGGGATGGCTACACCTTC
TRBV20-1,.,13,few,TRBJ2-2,CSARETNTGELFF,TGCAGTGCCCGGGAGACGAACACCGGGGAGCTGTTTTTT
TRBV27,TRBD2,15,.,TRBJ2-3,CASSLNGLAQIRLYF,TGTGCCAGCAGTTTAAACGGACTAGCCCAGATAAGGTTGTATTTT
TRBV5-1,.,15,few,TRBJ2-1,CASSLGTSSYNEQFF,TGCGCCAGCAGCTTGGGCACAAGCTCCTACAATGAGCAGTTCTTC
TRBV12-3/TRBV12-4,TRBD1,14,few,TRBJ2-2,CASSFDRATGELFF,TGTGCCAGCAGTTTCGACAGGGCAACCGGGGAGCTGTTTTTT
TRBV7-2,.,14,few,TRBJ2-1,CASSLEGLDNEQFF,TGTGCCAGCAGCTTAGAAGGCTTAGACAATGAGCAGTTCTTC
TRBV5-1,.,14,.,TRBJ2-2,CASSLGVDTGELFF,TGCGCCAGCAGCTTGGGGGTGGACACCGGGGAGCTGTTTTTT
TRBV7-6,.,15,few,TRBJ2-3,CASSFPSGNTDTQYF,TGTGCCAGCAGCTTCCCCAGTGGGAACACAGATACGCAGTATTTT
TRBV27,.,12,.,TRBJ2-2,CASSLLAGELFF,TGTGCCAGCAGTTTATTGGCCGGGGAGCTGTTTTTT